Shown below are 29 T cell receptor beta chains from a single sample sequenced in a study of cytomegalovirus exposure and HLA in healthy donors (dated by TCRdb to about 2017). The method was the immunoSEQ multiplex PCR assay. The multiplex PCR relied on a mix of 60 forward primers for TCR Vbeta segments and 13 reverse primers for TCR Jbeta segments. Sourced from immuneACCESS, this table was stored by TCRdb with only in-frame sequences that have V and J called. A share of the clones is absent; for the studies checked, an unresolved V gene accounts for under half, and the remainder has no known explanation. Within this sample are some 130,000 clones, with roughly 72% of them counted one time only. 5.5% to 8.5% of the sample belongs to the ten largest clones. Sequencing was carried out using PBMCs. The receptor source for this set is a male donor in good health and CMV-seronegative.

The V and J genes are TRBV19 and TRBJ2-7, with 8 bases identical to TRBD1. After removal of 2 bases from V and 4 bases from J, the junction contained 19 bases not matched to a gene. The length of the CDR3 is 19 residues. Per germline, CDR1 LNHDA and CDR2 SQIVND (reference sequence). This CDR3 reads CASSISRGSWTGPFYEQYF. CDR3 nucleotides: TGTGCCAGTAGTATATCGCGAGGGTCTTGGACAGGGCCTTTTTACGAGCAGTACTTC.

CDR3 bases: TGTGCCAGCAGCTTAGGAAGGAGGATCTATGGCTACACCTTC. Translating gives CASSLGRRIYGYTF. The V gene is TRBV7-2, the J gene TRBJ1-2, with D unclear. The V gene lost 1 base and the J gene lost 4 bases, with 10 bases spanning the gap. Germline V gene sequence: CDR1 SGHTA, CDR2 FQGNSA. The CDR3 length is 14 residues. Variable domain in full (rest from reference TRBV7-2 and TRBJ1-2): GAGVSQSPSNKVTEKGKDVELRCDPISGHTALYWYRQSLGQGLEFLIYFQGNSAPDKSGLPSDRFSAERTGGSVSTLTIQRTQQEDSAVYLCASSLGRRIYGYTFGSGTRLTVV.

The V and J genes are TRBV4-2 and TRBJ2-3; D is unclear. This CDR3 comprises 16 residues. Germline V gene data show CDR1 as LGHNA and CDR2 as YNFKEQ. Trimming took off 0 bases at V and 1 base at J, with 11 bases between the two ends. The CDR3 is CASSQEGPPRTDTQYF. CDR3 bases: TGTGCCAGCAGCCAAGAGGGCCCACCCCGCACAGATACGCAGTATTTT.

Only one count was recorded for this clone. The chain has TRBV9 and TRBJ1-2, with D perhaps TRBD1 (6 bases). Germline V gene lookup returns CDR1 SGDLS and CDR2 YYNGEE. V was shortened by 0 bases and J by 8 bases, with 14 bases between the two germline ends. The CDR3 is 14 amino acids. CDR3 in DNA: TGTGCCAGCAGCGTAGACAGGGCGCCGGGCGGCTACACCTTC. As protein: CASSVDRAPGGYTF. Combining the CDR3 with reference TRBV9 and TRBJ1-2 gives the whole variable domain DSGVTQTPKHLITATGQRVTLRCSPRSGDLSVYWYQQSLDQGLQFLIQYYNGEERAKGNILERFSAQQFPDLHSELNLSSLELGDSALYFCASSVDRAPGGYTFGSGTRLTVV.

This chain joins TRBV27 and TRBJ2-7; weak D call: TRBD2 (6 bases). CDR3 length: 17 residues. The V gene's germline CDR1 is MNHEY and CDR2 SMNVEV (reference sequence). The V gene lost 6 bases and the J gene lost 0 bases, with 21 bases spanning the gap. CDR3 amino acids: CASSPSSGDFSSYEQYF. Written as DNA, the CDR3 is TGTGCCAGCAGCCCCTCGAGTGGGGACTTTTCCTCCTACGAGCAGTACTTC.

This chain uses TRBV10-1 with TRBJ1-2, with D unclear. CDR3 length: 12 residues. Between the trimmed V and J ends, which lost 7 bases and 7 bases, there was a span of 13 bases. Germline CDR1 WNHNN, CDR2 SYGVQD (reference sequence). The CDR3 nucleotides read TGCGCCAGCAACCGCAGTGCCCTTGGCTACACCTTC. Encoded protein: CASNRSALGYTF.

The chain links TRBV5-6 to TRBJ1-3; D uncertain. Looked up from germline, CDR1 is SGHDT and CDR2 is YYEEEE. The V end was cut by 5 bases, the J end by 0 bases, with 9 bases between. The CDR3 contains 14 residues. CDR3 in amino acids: CASRRRASGNTIYF. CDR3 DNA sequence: TGTGCCAGCAGAAGGAGGGCCTCTGGAAACACCATATATTTT.

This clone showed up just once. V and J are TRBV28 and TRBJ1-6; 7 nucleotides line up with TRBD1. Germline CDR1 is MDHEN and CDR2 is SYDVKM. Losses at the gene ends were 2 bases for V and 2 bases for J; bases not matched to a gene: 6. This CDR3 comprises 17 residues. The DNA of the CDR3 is TGTGCCAGCAGTTTAGGGACCGGACAGGCCTATAATTCACCCCTCCACTTT. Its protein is CASSLGTGQAYNSPLHF.

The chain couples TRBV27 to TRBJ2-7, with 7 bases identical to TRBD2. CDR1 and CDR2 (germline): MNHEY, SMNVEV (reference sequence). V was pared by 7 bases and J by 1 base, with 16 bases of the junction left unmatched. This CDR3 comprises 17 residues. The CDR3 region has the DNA TGTGCCAGCAAAGAAAGGGCTAGCGGCATCCAATCCTACGAGCAGTACTTC. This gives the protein CASKERASGIQSYEQYF.

The CDR3, as DNA: TGTGCCAGTAGTATCCGTGGTAGCGGGGGGCCCAACACCGGGGAGCTGTTTTTT. It specifies CASSIRGSGGPNTGELFF. The genes are TRBV19 and TRBJ2-2; 10 bases line up with TRBD2. V was pared by 3 bases and J by 2 bases, with 9 bases of the junction left unmatched. The CDR3 runs to 18 residues. Looked up from germline, CDR1 is LNHDA and CDR2 is SQIVND (reference sequence).

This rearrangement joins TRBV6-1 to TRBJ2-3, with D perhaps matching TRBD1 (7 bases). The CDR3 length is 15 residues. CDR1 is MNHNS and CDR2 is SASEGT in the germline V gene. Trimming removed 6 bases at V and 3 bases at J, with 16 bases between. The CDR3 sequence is CASRTGEAKTDTQYF. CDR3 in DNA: TGTGCCAGCAGAACAGGGGAGGCTAAAACAGATACGCAGTATTTT.

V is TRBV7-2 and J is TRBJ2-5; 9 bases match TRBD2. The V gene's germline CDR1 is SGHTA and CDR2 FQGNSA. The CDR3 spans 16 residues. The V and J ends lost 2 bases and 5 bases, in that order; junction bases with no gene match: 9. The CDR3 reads CASSLTGLAIRETQYF. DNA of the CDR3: TGTGCCAGCAGCTTAACTGGACTAGCGATTAGGGAGACCCAGTACTTC.

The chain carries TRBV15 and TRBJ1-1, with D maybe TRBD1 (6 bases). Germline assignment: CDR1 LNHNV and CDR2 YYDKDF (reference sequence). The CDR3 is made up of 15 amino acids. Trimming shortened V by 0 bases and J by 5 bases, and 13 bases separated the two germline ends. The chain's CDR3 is CATSRDYGGQTEAFF. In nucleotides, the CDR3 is TGTGCCACCAGCAGAGATTACGGGGGGCAAACTGAAGCTTTCTTT.

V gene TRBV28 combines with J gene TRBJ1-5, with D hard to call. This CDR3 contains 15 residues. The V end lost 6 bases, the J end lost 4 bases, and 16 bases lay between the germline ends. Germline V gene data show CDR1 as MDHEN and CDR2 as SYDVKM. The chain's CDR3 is CASRPPRVPNQPQHF. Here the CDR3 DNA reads TGTGCCAGCAGACCGCCGAGGGTACCAAATCAGCCCCAGCATTTT.

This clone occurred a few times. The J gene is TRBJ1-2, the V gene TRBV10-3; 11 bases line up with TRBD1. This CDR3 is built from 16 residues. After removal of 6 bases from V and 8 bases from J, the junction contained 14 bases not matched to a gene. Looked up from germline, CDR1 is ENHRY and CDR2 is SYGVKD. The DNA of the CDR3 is TGTGCCATCAGATCCGGGACAGGGGGACGTGGGCACGGCTACACCTTC. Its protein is CAIRSGTGGRGHGYTF.

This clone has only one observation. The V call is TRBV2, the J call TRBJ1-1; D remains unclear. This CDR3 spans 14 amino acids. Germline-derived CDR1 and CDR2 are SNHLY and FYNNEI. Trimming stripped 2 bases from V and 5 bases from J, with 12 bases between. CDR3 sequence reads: CASSETAGYTEAFF. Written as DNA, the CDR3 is TGTGCCAGCAGTGAAACGGCAGGTTATACTGAAGCTTTCTTT.

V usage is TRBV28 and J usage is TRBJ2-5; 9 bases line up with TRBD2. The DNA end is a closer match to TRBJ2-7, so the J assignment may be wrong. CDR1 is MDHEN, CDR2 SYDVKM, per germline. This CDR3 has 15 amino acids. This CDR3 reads CASSLGGSGGHEQYF. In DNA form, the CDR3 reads TGTGCCAGCAGTTTAGGGGGTAGCGGGGGCCACGAGCAGTACTTC.

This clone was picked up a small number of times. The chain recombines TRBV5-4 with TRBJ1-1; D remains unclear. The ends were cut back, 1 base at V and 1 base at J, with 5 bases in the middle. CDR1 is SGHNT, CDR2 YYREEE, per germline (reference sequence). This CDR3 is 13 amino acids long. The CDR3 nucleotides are TGTGCCAGCAGCTTGACACCGAACACTGAAGCTTTCTTT. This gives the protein CASSLTPNTEAFF.

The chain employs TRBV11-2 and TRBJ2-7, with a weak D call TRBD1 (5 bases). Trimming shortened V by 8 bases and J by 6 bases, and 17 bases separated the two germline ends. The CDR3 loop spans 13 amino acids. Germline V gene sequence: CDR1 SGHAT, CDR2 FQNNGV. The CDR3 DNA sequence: TGTGCCAGCGTCCAGGGAACGTTGGGCGAGCAGTACTTC. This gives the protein CASVQGTLGEQYF.

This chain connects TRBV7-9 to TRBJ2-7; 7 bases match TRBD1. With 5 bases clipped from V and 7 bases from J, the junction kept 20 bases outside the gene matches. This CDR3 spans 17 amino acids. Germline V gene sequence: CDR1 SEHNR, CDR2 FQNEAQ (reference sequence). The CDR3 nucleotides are TGTGCCAGCAGCCCTCGATCTGGTGACAGGGAAACCCGAGAGCAGTACTTC. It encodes CASSPRSGDRETREQYF.

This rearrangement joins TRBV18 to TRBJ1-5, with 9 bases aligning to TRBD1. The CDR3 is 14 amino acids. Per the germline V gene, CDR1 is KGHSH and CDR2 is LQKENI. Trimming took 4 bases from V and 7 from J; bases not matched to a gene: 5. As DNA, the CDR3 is TGTGCCAGCTCACAAGGACAGGGGAGGCAGCCCCAGCATTTT. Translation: CASSQGQGRQPQHF.

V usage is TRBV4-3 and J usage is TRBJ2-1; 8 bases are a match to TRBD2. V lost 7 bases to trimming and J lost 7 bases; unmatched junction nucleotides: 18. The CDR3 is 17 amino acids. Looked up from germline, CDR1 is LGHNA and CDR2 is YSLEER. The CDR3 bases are TGCGCCAGCACCCTCCCCGGGGGGGGCCCCGGGCAGAATGAGCAGTTCTTC. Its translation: CASTLPGGGPGQNEQFF.

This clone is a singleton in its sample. CDR3 loop: CASSKSAGAATLEAFF. The CDR3 DNA reads TGCGCCAGCAGCAAGAGTGCGGGGGCGGCTACCCTTGAAGCTTTCTTT. This chain joins TRBV5-1 and TRBJ1-1, with D tentatively TRBD1 (6 bases). Germline lookup yields CDR1 SGHRS and CDR2 YFSETQ. The CDR3 sequence is 16 residues long. The V and J ends lost 4 bases and 7 bases respectively, with 23 bases between them. Complete variable domain (other parts from reference TRBV5-1 and TRBJ1-1): KAGVTQTPRYLIKTRGQQVTLSCSPISGHRSVSWYQQTPGQGLQFLFEYFSETQRNKGNFPGRFSGRQFSNSRSEMNVSTLELGDSALYLCASSKSAGAATLEAFFGQGTRLTVV.

The CDR3 reads CASSSQGAGANVLTF. The CDR3 DNA reads TGTGCCAGCAGCTCACAGGGGGCTGGGGCCAACGTCCTGACTTTC. V is TRBV5-5 and J is TRBJ2-6, with TRBD1 identical over 8 bases. The CDR3 is 15 amino acids. The V gene's germline CDR1 is SGHKS and CDR2 YYEKEE (reference sequence). The J segment lost 2 bases and the V segment lost 3 bases, leaving 1 base of the junction unmatched.

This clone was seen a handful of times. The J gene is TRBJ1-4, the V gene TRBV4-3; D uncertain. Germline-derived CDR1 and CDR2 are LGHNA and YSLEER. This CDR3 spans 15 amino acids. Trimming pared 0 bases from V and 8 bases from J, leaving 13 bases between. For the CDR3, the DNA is TGCGCCAGCAGCCAAGAGGACGGGATGGGCGAAAAACTGTTTTTT. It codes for CASSQEDGMGEKLFF.

CDR3: CASSFTSGRALYEQYF. The CDR3 DNA is TGTGCCAGCAGCTTTACTAGCGGGAGGGCCCTCTACGAGCAGTACTTC. The chain joins TRBV7-2 to TRBJ2-7; the match to TRBD2 covers 13 bases. Unmatched junction bases numbered 5, after V lost 3 bases and J lost 3 bases. Germline V gives CDR1 SGHTA, CDR2 FQGNSA. CDR3 length: 16 amino acids.

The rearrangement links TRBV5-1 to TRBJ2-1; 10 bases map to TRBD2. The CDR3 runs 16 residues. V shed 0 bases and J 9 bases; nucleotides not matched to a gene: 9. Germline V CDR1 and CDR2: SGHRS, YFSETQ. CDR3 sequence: CASSLDESGRAAEQFF. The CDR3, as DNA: TGCGCCAGCAGCTTGGACGAGAGCGGGAGGGCCGCTGAGCAGTTCTTC. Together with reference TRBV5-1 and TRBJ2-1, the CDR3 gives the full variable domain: KAGVTQTPRYLIKTRGQQVTLSCSPISGHRSVSWYQQTPGQGLQFLFEYFSETQRNKGNFPGRFSGRQFSNSRSEMNVSTLELGDSALYLCASSLDESGRAAEQFFGPGTRLTVL.

The CDR3: CASTPTGGGDEAFF. CDR3 DNA: TGTGCCAGCACCCCGACCGGGGGAGGGGATGAAGCTTTCTTT. This chain connects TRBV6-5 to TRBJ1-1, with a possible D match to TRBD1 (5 bases). Germline values: CDR1 MNHEY, CDR2 SVGAGI. The CDR3 contains 14 residues. Trimming shortened V by 7 bases and J by 7 bases, and 19 bases separated the two germline ends.

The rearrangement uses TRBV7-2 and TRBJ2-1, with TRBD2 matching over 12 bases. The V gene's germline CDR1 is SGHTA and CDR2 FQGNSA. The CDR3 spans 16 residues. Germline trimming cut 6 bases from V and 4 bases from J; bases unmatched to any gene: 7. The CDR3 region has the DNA TGTGCCAGCAGACATCGGACTAGCGGGGTATACAATGAGCAGTTCTTC. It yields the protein CASRHRTSGVYNEQFF.